The source of this TCR beta chain is a study of cytomegalovirus exposure and HLA in healthy donors. Study-wide context: Most genotyped donors, approximately 81% of roughly 400, had Caucasian-associated genetic ancestry.

Both 60 Vbeta primers and 13 Jbeta primers went into the PCR. TCRdb's table, derived via immunoSEQ multiplex PCR, lists solely in-frame clones and lacks some. The table shows about 89,000 clones, with approximately 82% occurring only once. This CDR3 comprises 13 residues. The germline V and J ends were trimmed by 10 bases and 2 bases, with 14 bases remaining between them. From germline, CDR1 is LNHDA and CDR2 SQIVND (reference sequence). Specimen: PBMCs. The clonotype was recovered from a female donor in good health and CMV-seropositive. The chain is built from TRBV19 and TRBJ1-2; D call uncertain. As DNA, the CDR3 is TGTGCCACCTCGCCGGGAGGGAACTATGGCTACACCTTC. Protein: CATSPGGNYGYTF.